Sequencing of this T cell receptor (beta chain) was carried out in a study of control samples from healthy donors and cancer patients. Profiling relied on immunoSEQ multiplex PCR, and the TCRdb table lists in-frame clones only, not all of them. The repertoire includes roughly 150,000 clones, approximately 93% of them detected once, and under 7% sits in the top ten. This CDR3 spans 14 amino acids. Germline loops: CDR1 MDHEN, CDR2 SYDVKM. Trimming removed 8 bases at V and 0 bases at J, with 14 bases between. The specimen was blood. The V and J genes are TRBV28 and TRBJ2-7; possibly TRBD2 for D (6 bases). This sequence was found in a man younger than 30 in good health. As DNA, the CDR3 is TGTGCCAGCCAGGGACTTCGGAGCTCCTACGAGCAGTACTTC. Translation: CASQGLRSSYEQYF.